This note documents a single TCR beta chain sequence. Its antigen is unknown. A junction end diverges from the germline sequence, so it may reflect a read error. This record comes from a study of blood T cells in healthy people across ages. Whole-study results and caveats: Naive CD4+ cells and diversity were both higher in long-lived donors than in aged donors. A strong correlation was found between TCR beta diversity and the percentage of naive T cells.

Next came a second PCR, run for about 6 to 12 cycles, which used a sample-barcoded 5' primer along with a J-beta primer mix. MiXCR, run by TCRdb on the 5' RACE reads, gives a single entry per CDR3 protein. Altogether under 1 million distinct CDR3 sequences are present, 40% to 50% being singletons, with the ten largest covering 15% to 25%. The CDR3 consists of 16 residues. CDR1 and CDR2 (germline): LGHNA, YSLEER. The sequence was obtained from a man in his fifties or sixties in good health. The chain employs TRBV4-3 and TRBJ2-1; the D is unclear. The sequenced sample consisted of blood. The DNA for the CDR3 is TGCGCCCGCAGCCAAGATCTTTCGGATTTCGACAATGAGCAGTTCTTC. Translated, it gives CARSQDLSDFDNEQFF.